This T cell receptor (beta chain) was sequenced for a study of shared clonotypes between healthy human individuals (dated by TCRdb to 2018 to 2020). In terms of the full investigation: The cohort included three men and a couple of women between 18 and 49 years of age. Between about 0.94 and 8.9 billion PBMCs per donor were obtained by leukapheresis. To estimate repertoire size and how much clonotype sharing occurs between individuals, the study deeply sequenced the blood TCR repertoires of 5 or 6 healthy adults. To increase sequencing depth and limit assay-specific biases, TCR repertoire library preparation and sequencing were carried out by different laboratories using diverse techniques. For each donor, CD4 naive and CD4 memory were each given three plates, CD8 naive was given two plates, and CD8 memory was given one plate.

To note about this clone: Its antigen is not yet known. No base qualities exist here, and no much larger clone lies one base off it.

Study-wide findings and limitations: Only blood was sampled, and tissue TCR repertoires likely differ from those in blood. Incomplete sequencing was indicated by rarefaction of sorted-subset datasets, despite the large sequencing depth. The genetic and exposure-history diversity represented was limited by the small number of donors. Based on pairwise subsampling, the degree of clonotype sharing among donors was expected to be affected by sequencing depth. Larger estimated clonotype richness was generally found for naive subsets than for memory subsets. Higher generation probabilities were observed for clonotypes shared by all four sorted-subset donors than for non-shared clonotypes. Around 5% of naive CD4, around 3.5% of naive CD8, roughly 2.4% of memory CD4, and 0.4% of memory CD8 clonotypes were shared across several donors.

The CDR3 starts with the cysteine, ends with the phenylalanine, and has 15 residues. The sequence is cut down to CDR3 DNA, 45 bases in frame from base 1. Trimming takes 6 bases from V and 1 base from J, and the germline ends sit 17 bases apart. Using the deep immunoSEQ assay, TCR CDR3 regions were amplified from genomic DNA by multiplex PCR. Genomic DNA extracted from each cell subset was distributed evenly over all wells of several immunoSEQ 96-well plates, and each plate served as one replicate. Each replicate PCR for sorted subsets received roughly 200 ng genomic DNA, equal to about 30,000 T cell genomes. Purified libraries were measured with a Qubit 3.0 fluorometer, size-checked on a Bioanalyzer 2100, and measured again with the KAPA Library Quantification kit. Every immunoSEQ 96-well plate was sequenced on a separate single-read 150-cycle Illumina NextSeq 550 flow cell. The authors' analysis ran thus. Because the immunoSEQ output held only junctional sequences and lacked quality scores, the filtering could not match the filtering applied to full-length reads. To assign V/J genes and CDR3, sequences were annotated against IMGT germline references using PyIR, a Python wrapper for IgBLAST v1.9. Any read was removed if the V/J assignment was weak (E-value above 1e-6), the CDR3 was missing, or the read contained stop codons, out-of-frame junctions, or ambiguous translated residues. V3J clonotypes were defined by identical inferred V gene, J gene, and CDR3 amino acid sequence. Percentage overlap between repertoires was computed as shared unique clonotypes divided by the size of the smaller repertoire. Three approaches were used to assess repertoire richness: RTK rarefaction, the Chao1 estimator, and Recon v2.1 estimates of unobserved clonotypes. Generation probabilities were computed with OLGA for all TCRbeta clonotypes obtained by the gDNA method from four donors. In its TCRdb copy, this immuneACCESS table keeps in-frame sequences only and misses some clones. Where compared with another copy, unresolved V genes explain less than half of these, and the others have no known cause. The V and J calls and clone size come from that table; D and trimming were worked out from the DNA. Within this sample are roughly 1,000,000 clones, with more than 75% of them counted one time only. The ten most abundant clones make up 0.5% to 0.6% of the sample.

Donors were healthy HIV-negative adults with no recently reported acute infections or vaccinations. Every donor was a Caucasian adult living in Nashville, Tennessee, USA. CD4+ T cells were enriched by magnetic negative selection, after which naive cells were positively selected on CD45RA and the negative fraction was taken as the memory subset. Blood was collected by leukapheresis, and PBMCs were isolated by Ficoll-Histopaque density gradient centrifugation and then cryopreserved in liquid nitrogen vapor phase. Analytical flow cytometry was used to check the purity and quantity of every magnetically sorted T cell population. Genomic DNA was isolated from every sorted fraction and measured by UV absorbance on a Nanodrop 2000c.

The sample comprised memory CD4+ T cells from PBMCs. Interpreted using the paper, the cell subset or site label stands for: CD45RA-negative fraction. The rearrangement joined TRBV5-3 to TRBJ2-7; the D gene remains uncertain. TRBV5-3 is assigned to the ORF class and has an uncertain function. The sequence was collected from a man between 18 and 29 years old in good health. Some clones in this sample may be carry-over from other donors' samples. The CDR3 is CARNTAQTLSYEQYF. The DNA reads TGTGCCAGAAATACGGCCCAAACGTTATCCTACGAGCAGTACTTC.